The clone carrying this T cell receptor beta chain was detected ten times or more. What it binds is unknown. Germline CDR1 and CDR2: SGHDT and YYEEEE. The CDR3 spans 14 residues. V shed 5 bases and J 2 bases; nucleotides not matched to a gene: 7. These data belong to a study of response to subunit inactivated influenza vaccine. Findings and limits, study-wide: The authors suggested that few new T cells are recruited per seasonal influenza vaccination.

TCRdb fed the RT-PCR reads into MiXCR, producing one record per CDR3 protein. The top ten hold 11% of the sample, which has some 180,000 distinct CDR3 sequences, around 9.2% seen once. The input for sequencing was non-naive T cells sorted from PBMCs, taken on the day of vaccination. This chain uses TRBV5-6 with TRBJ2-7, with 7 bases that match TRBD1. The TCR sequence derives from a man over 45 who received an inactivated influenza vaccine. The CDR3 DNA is TGTGCCAGCAGTCGGGACAGCAACACCTACGAGCAGTACTTC. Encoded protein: CASSRDSNTYEQYF. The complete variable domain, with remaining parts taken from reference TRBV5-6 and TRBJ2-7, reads DAGVTQSPTHLIKTRGQQVTLRCSPKSGHDTVSWYQQALGQGPQFIFQYYEEEERQRGNFPDRFSGHQFPNYSSELNVNALLLGDSALYLCASSRDSNTYEQYFGPGTRLTVT.